Listed here are 5 T cell receptor beta chains from one sample, sequenced in a study of blood T cell repertoires in COVID-19. Using immunoSEQ multiplex PCR, the repertoire was profiled, and TCRdb retains in-frame clones only, with some absent. The data show some 73,000 clones, about 74% seen once. The sequencing sample was made of peripheral blood. These receptors all stem from a man aged 70-80 years with COVID-19, enrolled during active disease.

The gene calls are TRBV9 and TRBJ2-3; 14 positions match TRBD2. The germline V gene has CDR1 SGDLS and CDR2 YYNGEE. This CDR3 spans 16 amino acids. V lost 3 bases, J lost 2 bases, and 2 bases stayed unmatched. The CDR3 protein is CASSGLAGGTTDTQYF. CDR3 DNA: TGTGCCAGCAGCGGACTAGCGGGAGGGACCACAGATACGCAGTATTTT.

This chain joins TRBV19 and TRBJ2-3; 7 nucleotides agree with TRBD1. After removal of 3 bases from V and 1 base from J, the junction contained 7 bases not matched to a gene. The germline V gene has CDR1 LNHDA and CDR2 SQIVND (reference sequence). The CDR3 contains 16 residues. CDR3 residues: CASSIRQGSGTDTQYF. In DNA form, the CDR3 reads TGTGCCAGTAGTATCCGACAGGGTTCAGGCACAGATACGCAGTATTTT.

This clone appeared a few times. The chain has TRBV19 and TRBJ1-5, with TRBD1 matching 12 bases. The CDR3 runs to 14 residues. J gave up 10 bases and V 1 base, and 2 bases lay outside the gene matches. Per the germline V gene, CDR1 is LNHDA and CDR2 is SQIVND (reference sequence). CDR3 nucleotide sequence: TGTGCCAGTAGTATAGGGGGGACAGGGGGCCCCCAGCATTTT. It encodes CASSIGGTGGPQHF.

The chain combines TRBV28 with TRBJ1-2, with 8 bases identical to TRBD1. Trimming at V came to 6 bases and at J to 7 bases, leaving 7 bases not matched to a gene. The germline CDR1 and CDR2 sequences are MDHEN and SYDVKM. The CDR3 covers 13 residues. CDR3 in amino acids: CASSLAGGVGYTF. CDR3 DNA: TGTGCCAGCAGCCTCGCAGGGGGCGTTGGCTACACCTTC.

This chain connects TRBV28 to TRBJ1-1, with 8 bases aligning to TRBD1. V lost 0 bases, J lost 7 bases, and 7 bases stayed unmatched. This CDR3 region has 15 residues. Germline V gene lookup returns CDR1 MDHEN and CDR2 SYDVKM. The CDR3 DNA follows: TGTGCCAGCAGTTTATGGGGACAGGTTTCCATTGAAGCTTTCTTT. Its translation: CASSLWGQVSIEAFF. The full variable domain, completed using reference TRBV28 and TRBJ1-1, is DVKVTQSSRYLVKRTGEKVFLECVQDMDHENMFWYRQDPGLGLRLIYFSYDVKMKEKGDIPEGYSVSREKKERFSLILESASTNQTSMYLCASSLWGQVSIEAFFGQGTRLTVV.